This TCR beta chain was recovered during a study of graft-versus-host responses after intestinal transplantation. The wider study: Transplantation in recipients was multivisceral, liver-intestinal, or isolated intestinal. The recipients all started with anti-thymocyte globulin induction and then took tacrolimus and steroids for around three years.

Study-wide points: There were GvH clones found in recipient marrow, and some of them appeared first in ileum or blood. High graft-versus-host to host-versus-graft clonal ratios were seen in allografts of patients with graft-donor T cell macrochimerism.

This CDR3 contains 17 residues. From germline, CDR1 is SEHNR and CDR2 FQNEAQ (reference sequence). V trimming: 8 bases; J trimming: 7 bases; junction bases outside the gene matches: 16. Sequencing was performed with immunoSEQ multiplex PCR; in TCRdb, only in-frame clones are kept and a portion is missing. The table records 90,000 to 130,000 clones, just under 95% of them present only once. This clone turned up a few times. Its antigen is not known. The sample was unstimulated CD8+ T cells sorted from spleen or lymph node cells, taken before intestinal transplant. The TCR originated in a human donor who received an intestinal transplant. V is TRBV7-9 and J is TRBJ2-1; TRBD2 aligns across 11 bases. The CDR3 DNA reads TGTGCCAGCTTCCTTGGGACTAGCGGTGTTGGTTGGAATGAGCAGTTCTTC. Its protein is CASFLGTSGVGWNEQFF.